This TCR beta chain was profiled in a study of cytomegalovirus exposure and HLA in healthy donors (dated by TCRdb to the late 2010s). Turning to the overall study: According to a later analysis, the approximately 120 validation repertoires were produced on the same platform as the 666 repertoires of the first cohort. The aim of the study was to test whether cataloging public T cell receptors could identify signatures of past pathogen exposure. Besides the first cohort of roughly 640 subjects, a separate validation cohort made up of 120 or so different subjects was used. To predict cytomegalovirus infection status, the study brought together high-throughput TCR immunosequencing, statistical association of individual TCRs with disease status, and machine learning. Overall results and qualifications from the work: Of the cluster scores, about 94% were above 0 in a later analysis, which found that TCRs clustered in the first cohort also tended to co-occur in the 95 to 150 validation repertoires. In vitro tests confirmed that a few of the cytomegalovirus-associated TCR beta chains recognize cytomegalovirus antigens. While some public TCRs were present in many individuals, most TCR sequences turned up only very rarely across donors. All 120 or so repertoires were used to score co-occurrence in the validation cohort in a later analysis, because that analysis had no HLA typing for the cohort. The study listed 150 to 200 TCR beta chains as associated with cytomegalovirus. The classifier was reported to diagnose cytomegalovirus status with high specificity and sensitivity in both the original cohort and the validation cohort. It was suggested by the authors that the approach could potentially be generalized to other disease states and immunological phenotypes.

Via the germline V gene, CDR1 is MDHEN and CDR2 SYDVKM. The V end gives up 2 bases and the J end 4 bases, leaving 8 bases in the junction not matched to a gene. The CDR3, cysteine through phenylalanine, is 17 amino acids long. Here the CDR3 DNA is all that survives: 51 bases in frame from base 1. Of note for this clone: Its antigen is not yet known. There are no base qualities to consult, and no much larger clone falls within one base.

The library was obtained by the immunoSEQ multiplex PCR assay. On the study's bioinformatics: A statistical classification framework was built for diagnosing cytomegalovirus status from the catalog of TCR beta chain sequences. TCRdb retrieved this table from immuneACCESS and kept in-frame rearrangements only. Not all clones are present; in checked studies, unresolved V genes account for under half, and no reason is known for the remainder. Clone size and V and J calls were adopted from that table, with D and trimming inferred from the DNA. Counted in this sample were hundreds of thousands of clones; 86% of them appeared once. Roughly 0.82% of the sample rests with the top ten. The donors were included in the validation cohort of some 120 subjects, a group kept apart from the approximately 670-subject first cohort.

The sequence is built from TRBV28 and TRBJ2-2; 9 middle bases align to TRBD2. Sequencing was carried out using PBMCs. This clonotype originated in a woman younger than 35 in good health and CMV-seronegative. The DNA is TGTGCCAGCAGTTTACGATTAGCGGGAGCGTTCACCGGGGAGCTGTTTTTT. Translated, this is CASSLRLAGAFTGELFF.